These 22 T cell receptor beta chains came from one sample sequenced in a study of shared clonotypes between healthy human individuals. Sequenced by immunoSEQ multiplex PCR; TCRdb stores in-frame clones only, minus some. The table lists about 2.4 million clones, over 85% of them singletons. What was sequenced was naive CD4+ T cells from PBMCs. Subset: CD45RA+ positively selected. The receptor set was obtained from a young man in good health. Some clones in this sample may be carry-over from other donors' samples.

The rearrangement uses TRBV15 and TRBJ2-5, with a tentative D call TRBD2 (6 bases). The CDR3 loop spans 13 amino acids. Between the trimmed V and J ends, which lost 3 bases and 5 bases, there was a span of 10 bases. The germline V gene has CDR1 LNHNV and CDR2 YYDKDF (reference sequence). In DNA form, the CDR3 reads TGTGCCACCAGCAGCGGGACTCGGGAGACCCAGTACTTC. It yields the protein CATSSGTRETQYF. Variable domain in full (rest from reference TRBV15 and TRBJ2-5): DAMVIQNPRYQVTQFGKPVTLSCSQTLNHNVMYWYQQKSSQAPKLLFHYYDKDFNNEADTPDNFQSRRPNTSFCFLDIRSPGLGDTAMYLCATSSGTRETQYFGPGTRLLVL.

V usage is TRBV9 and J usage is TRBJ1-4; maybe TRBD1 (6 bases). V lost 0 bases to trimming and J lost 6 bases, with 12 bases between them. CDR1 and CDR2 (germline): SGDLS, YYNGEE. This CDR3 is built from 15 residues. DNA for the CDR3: TGTGCCAGCAGCGTAGATACAGGGACATATGAAAAACTGTTTTTT. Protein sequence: CASSVDTGTYEKLFF.

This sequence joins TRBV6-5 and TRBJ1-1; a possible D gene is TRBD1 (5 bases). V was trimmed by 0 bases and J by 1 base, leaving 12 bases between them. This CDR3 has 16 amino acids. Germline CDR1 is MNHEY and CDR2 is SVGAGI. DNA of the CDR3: TGTGCCAGCAGTTACTCCCCCGGGACGGGGAACACTGAAGCTTTCTTT. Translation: CASSYSPGTGNTEAFF.

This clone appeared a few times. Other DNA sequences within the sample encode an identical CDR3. Here the CDR3 DNA reads TGTGCCAGCAGCGTAGTGGGGAGCTCCTACAATGAGCAGTTCTTC. Its translation is CASSVVGSSYNEQFF. The rearrangement joins TRBV9 to TRBJ2-1; possibly TRBD2 for D (5 bases). The CDR3 is made up of 15 amino acids. Germline V gene lookup returns CDR1 SGDLS and CDR2 YYNGEE. Trimming stripped 0 bases from V and 0 bases from J, with 7 bases between.

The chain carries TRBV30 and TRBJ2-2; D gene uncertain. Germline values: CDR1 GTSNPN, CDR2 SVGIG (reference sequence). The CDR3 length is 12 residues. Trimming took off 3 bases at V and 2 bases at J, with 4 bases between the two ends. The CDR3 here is CAWSANTGELFF. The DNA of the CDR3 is TGTGCCTGGAGCGCAAACACCGGGGAGCTGTTTTTT.

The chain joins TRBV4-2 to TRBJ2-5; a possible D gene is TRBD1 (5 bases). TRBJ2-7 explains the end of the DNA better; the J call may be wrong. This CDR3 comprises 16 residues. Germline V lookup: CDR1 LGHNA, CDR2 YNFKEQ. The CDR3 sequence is CASSQAAAQVGYEQYF. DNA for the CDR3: TGTGCCAGCAGCCAAGCCGCCGCACAGGTTGGATACGAGCAGTACTTC.

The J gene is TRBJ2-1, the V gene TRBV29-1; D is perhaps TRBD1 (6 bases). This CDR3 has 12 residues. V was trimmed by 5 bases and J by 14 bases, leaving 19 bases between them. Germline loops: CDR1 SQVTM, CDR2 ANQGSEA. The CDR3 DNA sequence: TGCAGCGTTAGGGACACGGACTCCACGGAGTTCTTC. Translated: CSVRDTDSTEFF.

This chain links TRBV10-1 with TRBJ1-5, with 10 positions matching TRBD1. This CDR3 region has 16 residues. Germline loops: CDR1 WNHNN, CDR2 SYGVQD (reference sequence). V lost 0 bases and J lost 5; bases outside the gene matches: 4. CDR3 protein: CASSESSDRGDQPQHF. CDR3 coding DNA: TGCGCCAGCAGTGAGTCATCGGACAGGGGGGATCAGCCCCAGCATTTT.

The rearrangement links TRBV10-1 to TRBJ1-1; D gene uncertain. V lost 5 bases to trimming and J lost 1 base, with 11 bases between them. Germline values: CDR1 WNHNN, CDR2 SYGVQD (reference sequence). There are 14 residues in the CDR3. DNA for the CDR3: TGCGCCAGCAGTCCGACTATCCAGAACACTGAAGCTTTCTTT. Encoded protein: CASSPTIQNTEAFF.

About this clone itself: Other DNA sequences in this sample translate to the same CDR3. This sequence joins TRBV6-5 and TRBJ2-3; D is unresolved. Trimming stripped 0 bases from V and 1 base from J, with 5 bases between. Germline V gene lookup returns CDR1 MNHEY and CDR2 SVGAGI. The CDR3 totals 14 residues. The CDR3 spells CASSYSEGTDTQYF. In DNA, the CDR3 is TGTGCCAGCAGTTACTCGGAAGGCACAGATACGCAGTATTTT.

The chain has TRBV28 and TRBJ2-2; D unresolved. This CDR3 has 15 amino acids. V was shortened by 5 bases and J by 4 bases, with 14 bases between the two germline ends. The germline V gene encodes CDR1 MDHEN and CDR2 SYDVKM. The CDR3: CASSETRSSTGELFF. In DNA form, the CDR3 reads TGTGCCAGCAGTGAAACGAGGAGTTCCACCGGGGAGCTGTTTTTT.

This chain's CDR3 is CASSEEGGYQPQHF. Written as DNA, the CDR3 is TGTGCCAGCAGTGAAGAGGGTGGCTATCAGCCCCAGCATTTT. This chain uses TRBV2 with TRBJ1-5; D unclear. The CDR3 runs 14 residues. V was cut by 1 base and J by 5 bases, with 9 bases left in between. Germline V lookup: CDR1 SNHLY, CDR2 FYNNEI. The full variable domain, completed using reference TRBV2 and TRBJ1-5, is EPEVTQTPSHQVTQMGQEVILRCVPISNHLYFYWYRQILGQKVEFLVSFYNNEISEKSEIFDDQFSVERPDGSNFTLKIRSTKLEDSAMYFCASSEEGGYQPQHFGDGTRLSIL.

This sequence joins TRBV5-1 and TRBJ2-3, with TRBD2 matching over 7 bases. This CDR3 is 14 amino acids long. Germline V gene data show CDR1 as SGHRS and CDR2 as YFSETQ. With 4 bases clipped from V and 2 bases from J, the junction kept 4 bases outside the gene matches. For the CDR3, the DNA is TGCGCCAGCAGCCCTACTAGCGCCACAGATACGCAGTATTTT. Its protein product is CASSPTSATDTQYF.

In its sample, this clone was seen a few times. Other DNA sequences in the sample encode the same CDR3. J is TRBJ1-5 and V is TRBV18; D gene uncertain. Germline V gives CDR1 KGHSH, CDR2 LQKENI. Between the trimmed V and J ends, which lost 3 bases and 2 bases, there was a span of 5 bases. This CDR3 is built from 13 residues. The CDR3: CASSPSGNQPQHF. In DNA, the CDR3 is TGTGCCAGCTCACCTTCCGGCAATCAGCCCCAGCATTTT.

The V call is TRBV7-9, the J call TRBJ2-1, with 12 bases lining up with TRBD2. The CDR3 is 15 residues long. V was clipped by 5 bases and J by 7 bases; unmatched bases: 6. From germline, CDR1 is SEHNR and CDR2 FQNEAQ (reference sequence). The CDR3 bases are TGTGCCAGCAGCAAGACTAGCGGGAGCCGAAATGAGCAGTTCTTC. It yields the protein CASSKTSGSRNEQFF.

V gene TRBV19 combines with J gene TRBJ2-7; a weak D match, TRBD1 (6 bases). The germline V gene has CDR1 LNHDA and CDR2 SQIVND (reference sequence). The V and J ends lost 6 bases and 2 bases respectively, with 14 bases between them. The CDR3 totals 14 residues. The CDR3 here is CASSIRQGPYEQYF. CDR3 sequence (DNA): TGTGCCAGTAGCATACGCCAGGGGCCCTACGAGCAGTACTTC.

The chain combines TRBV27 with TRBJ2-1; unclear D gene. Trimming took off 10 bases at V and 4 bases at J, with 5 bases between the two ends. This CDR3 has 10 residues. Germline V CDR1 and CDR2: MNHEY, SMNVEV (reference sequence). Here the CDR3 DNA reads TGTGCCATCCCTTACAATGAGCAGTTCTTC. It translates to CAIPYNEQFF.

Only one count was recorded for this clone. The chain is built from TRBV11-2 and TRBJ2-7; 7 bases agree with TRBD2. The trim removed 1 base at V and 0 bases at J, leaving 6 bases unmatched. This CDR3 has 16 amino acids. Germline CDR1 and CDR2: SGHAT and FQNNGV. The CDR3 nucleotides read TGTGCCAGCAGCTTAGCAGGGACTAACCCCTCCTACGAGCAGTACTTC. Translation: CASSLAGTNPSYEQYF.

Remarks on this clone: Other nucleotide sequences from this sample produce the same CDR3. This chain's CDR3 is CASSLGDINTEAFF. In DNA form, the CDR3 reads TGCGCCAGCAGCTTGGGGGACATAAACACTGAAGCTTTCTTT. The genes are TRBV5-1 and TRBJ1-1, with a weak D call TRBD1 (6 bases). V gave up 0 bases and J gave up 2 bases, with 8 bases separating them. The CDR3 has 14 amino acids. Germline loops: CDR1 SGHRS, CDR2 YFSETQ.

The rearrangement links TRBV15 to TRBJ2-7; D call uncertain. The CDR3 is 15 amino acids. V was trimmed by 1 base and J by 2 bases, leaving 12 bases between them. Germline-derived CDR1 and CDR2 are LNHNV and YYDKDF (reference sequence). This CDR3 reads CATSRVGGGTYEQYF. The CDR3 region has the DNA TGTGCCACCAGCAGAGTGGGTGGTGGGACCTACGAGCAGTACTTC.

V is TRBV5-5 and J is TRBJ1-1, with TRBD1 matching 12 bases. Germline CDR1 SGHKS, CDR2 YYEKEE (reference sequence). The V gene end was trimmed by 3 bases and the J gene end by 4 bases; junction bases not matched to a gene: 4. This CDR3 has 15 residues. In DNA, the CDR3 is TGTGCCAGCAGCTGGGACAGGGGGCTTTTCACTGAAGCTTTCTTT. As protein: CASSWDRGLFTEAFF.

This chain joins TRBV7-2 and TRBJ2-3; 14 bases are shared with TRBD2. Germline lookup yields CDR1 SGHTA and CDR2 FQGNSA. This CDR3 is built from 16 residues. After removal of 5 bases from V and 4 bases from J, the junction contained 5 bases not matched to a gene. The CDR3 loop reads CASSPGLAGGPDTQYF. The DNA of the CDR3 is TGTGCCAGCAGCCCAGGACTAGCGGGAGGTCCAGATACGCAGTATTTT.